Detailed here is one T cell receptor beta chain. Original processing notes: Reference gene primers were amplified, and this amplification served to estimate nucleated cell counts. Here immunoSEQ multiplex PCR was the method, and the copy in TCRdb shows in-frame clones only, minus some. The V and J calls and clone size come from that table; D and trimming were worked out from the DNA. The table includes fewer than 35,000 clones, about 90% detected once. The sample is drawn from a study of blood T cell repertoires in COVID-19. Study at large: Researchers got acute and convalescent COVID-19 samples from the United States, Italy and Spain. The cDNA or gDNA used as material had been derived from T cells, B-cell-depleted T cells, or PBMCs.

V gave up 3 bases and J gave up 2 bases; unmatched junction bases: 3. CDR1 and CDR2 from the germline V gene are LGHDT and YNNKEL (reference sequence). This CDR3 spans 15 amino acids. The V call is TRBV3-1 (or the pseudogene TRBV3-2), the J call TRBJ2-2, with 7 positions matching TRBD1. Sequenced sample: peripheral blood. The TCR originated in a human donor with active COVID-19. The donor label of this sample is uncertain. In DNA, the CDR3 is TGTGCCAGCAGCCACGGACAGGCAAACACCGGGGAGCTGTTTTTT. It encodes CASSHGQANTGELFF.